The 9 T cell receptor beta chains in this list originate from one sample, sequenced in a study of T cell clonality in common variable immunodeficiency (dated by TCRdb to the mid-2010s). The library was produced with the immunoSEQ multiplex PCR assay. In TCRdb, the immuneACCESS table is reduced to in-frame sequences with V and J assigned. These tables do not hold every clone; where another copy was compared, an unresolved V gene accounts for under half, and the others remain unexplained. The data for this sample show about 39,000 clones, each detected more than once. 2.5% to 3% of the sample is in the top ten clones. The sequenced sample consisted of peripheral blood mononuclear cells. These receptors all come from a person aged 18 to 70 in good health.

The table lists this clone with many counts. The observed sequence ends 3 residues before the CDR3 terminus, with the missing tail filled in from the germline J gene. The chain joins TRBV20-1 to TRBJ1-1; TRBD1 matches at 7 bases. Germline CDR1 and CDR2: DFQATT and SNEGSKA (reference sequence). This CDR3 has 13 amino acids. The J segment lost 2 bases and the V segment lost 6 bases, leaving 6 bases of the junction unmatched. CDR3 protein: CSAPDRVNTEAFF. The sequenced part of the CDR3 DNA is TGCAGTGCCCCCGACAGGGTCAACACTGAA.

This clone showed up many times. The read ends 3 residues shy of where the CDR3 ends; the end is completed using the germline J gene. This chain joins TRBV2 and TRBJ2-1; unclear D gene. The V end lost 11 bases, the J end lost 0 bases, and 11 bases lay between the germline ends. CDR3 length equals 13 residues. Germline V gene lookup returns CDR1 SNHLY and CDR2 FYNNEI. CDR3 sequence reads: CAATVDSYNEQFF. Partial CDR3 DNA: TGTGCCGCCACAGTGGACTCCTACAATGAG.

This clone has at least ten counts. The observed sequence ends 3 residues before the CDR3 terminus, with the missing tail filled in from the germline J gene. The rearrangement joins TRBV28 to TRBJ2-7; tentatively, D is TRBD2 (5 bases). Germline V gives CDR1 MDHEN, CDR2 SYDVKM. The CDR3 contains 14 residues. The V and J ends lost 1 base and 5 bases respectively, with 12 bases between them. The CDR3 sequence is CASSLSGEADEQYF. The part of the CDR3 DNA that was read is TGTGCCAGCAGTTTATCCGGGGAAGCGGACGAG. Supplemented by reference TRBV28 and TRBJ2-7, the full variable domain reads DVKVTQSSRYLVKRTGEKVFLECVQDMDHENMFWYRQDPGLGLRLIYFSYDVKMKEKGDIPEGYSVSREKKERFSLILESASTNQTSMYLCASSLSGEADEQYFGPGTRLTVT.

This clone was seen many times. Coverage ceases 3 residues before the CDR3 finishes, and the germline J gene fills in the end. This sequence joins TRBV11-2 and TRBJ2-2; tentatively, D is TRBD2 (5 bases). The germline V gene has CDR1 SGHAT and CDR2 FQNNGV. V was cut by 5 bases and J by 4 bases, with 8 bases left in between. The CDR3 spans 13 residues. Partial CDR3 DNA: TGTGCCAGCAGCGAAAGCGGCACCGGGGAG. This codes for CASSESGTGE. The full-length CDR3 reads as CASSESGTGELFF.

Points on this clone: A read error may explain this, as a much larger clone is one base away. The CDR3 goes on 3 residues after the read ends, and that part is filled in from the germline J gene. Distinct nucleotide sequences in the sample also encode this CDR3. The rearrangement joins TRBV2 to TRBJ1-3; possible D gene TRBD1, 5 bases. The V gene's germline CDR1 is SNHLY and CDR2 FYNNEI. This CDR3 comprises 16 residues. This chain's CDR3 is CASSVTGGSSGNTIYF. The sequenced part of the CDR3 DNA is TGTGCCAGCAGTGTTACGGGGGGAAGCTCTGGAAACACA.

The sample holds many counts of this clone. Partial CDR3 DNA: TGTGCCAGCAGTGGGGCTGACCAAGAGACC. This sequence encodes CASSGADQET. The whole CDR3 protein reads CASSGADQETQYF. V gene TRBV6-4 combines with J gene TRBJ2-5; D not certain. The read terminates 3 residues before the CDR3 end, so the remaining end is supplied by the germline J gene. There are 13 residues in the CDR3. Germline CDR1 MRHNA, CDR2 SNTAGT. The V and J ends lost 4 bases and 0 bases respectively, with 6 bases between them.

This clone was recorded at least ten times. The CDR3 goes on 3 residues after the read ends, and that part is filled in from the germline J gene. The genes are TRBV19 and TRBJ2-5; 10 positions agree with TRBD1. Germline values: CDR1 LNHDA, CDR2 SQIVND (reference sequence). The V gene end was trimmed by 0 bases and the J gene end by 5 bases; junction bases not matched to a gene: 3. This CDR3 is built from 15 residues. The CDR3 here is CASSIDRDRGETQYF. CDR3 bases read: TGTGCCAGTAGTATAGATAGGGACAGGGGTGAGACC.

For this clone: The sequenced fragment ends 3 residues before the CDR3 boundary, so the rest is inferred from the germline J gene. The chain joins TRBV7-6 to TRBJ1-2; 8 bases are shared with TRBD1. The CDR3 totals 14 residues. In germline, CDR1 is SGHVS, CDR2 FNYEAQ. CDR3 protein: CASSSGQGRDTYTF. The sequenced part of the CDR3 DNA is TGTGCCAGCAGCTCCGGACAGGGTCGAGATACC.

This clone showed up many times. Coverage ceases 3 residues before the CDR3 finishes, and the germline J gene fills in the end. The chain links TRBV29-1 to TRBJ2-3, with 10 positions matching TRBD2. With 6 bases clipped from V and 6 bases from J, the junction kept 15 bases outside the gene matches. This CDR3 spans 16 amino acids. The germline V gene has CDR1 SQVTM and CDR2 ANQGSEA. The CDR3 spells CSVRPGLARRGDTQYF. Incomplete CDR3 DNA: TGCAGCGTCCGACCGGGACTAGCGCGACGAGGCGATACG.